This T cell receptor beta chain was captured by sequencing in a study of blood T cells in healthy people across ages. The germline V and J ends were trimmed by 3 bases and 11 bases, with 10 bases remaining between them. Germline V gives CDR1 MDHEN, CDR2 SYDVKM. The CDR3 totals 11 residues. Per-sample yields of isolated PBMCs were at least 6 million. A second PCR, run for about 6 to 12 cycles, used a sample-barcoded 5' primer plus a J-beta primer mix. There were at least 2.5 million CDR3-containing paired-end reads obtained from each sample. One entry per CDR3 protein results from TCRdb running MiXCR on the 5' RACE reads. This repertoire shows hundreds of thousands of distinct CDR3 sequences, 58% found once; its top ten account for roughly 20%.

J is TRBJ2-5 and V is TRBV28; D may be TRBD1 (6 bases). The specimen was blood. The clonotype was recovered from a man aged 30-40 years in good health. DNA of the CDR3: TGTGCCAGCAGTTTGAGGCAGGGGCAGTACTTC. It yields the protein CASSLRQGQYF.